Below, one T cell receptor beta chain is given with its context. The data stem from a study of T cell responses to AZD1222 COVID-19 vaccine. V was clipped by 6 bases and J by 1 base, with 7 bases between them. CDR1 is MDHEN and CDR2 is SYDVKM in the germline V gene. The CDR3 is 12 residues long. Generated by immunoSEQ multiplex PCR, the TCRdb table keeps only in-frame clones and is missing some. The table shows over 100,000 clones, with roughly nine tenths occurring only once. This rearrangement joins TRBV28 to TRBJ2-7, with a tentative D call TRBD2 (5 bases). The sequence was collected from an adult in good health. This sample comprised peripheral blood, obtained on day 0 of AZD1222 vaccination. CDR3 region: CASSRLSYEQYF. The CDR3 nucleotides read TGTGCCAGCAGCAGACTATCCTACGAGCAGTACTTC. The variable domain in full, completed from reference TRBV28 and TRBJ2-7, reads DVKVTQSSRYLVKRTGEKVFLECVQDMDHENMFWYRQDPGLGLRLIYFSYDVKMKEKGDIPEGYSVSREKKERFSLILESASTNQTSMYLCASSRLSYEQYFGPGTRLTVT.